This T cell receptor beta chain originates from a study of T-cell memory formation after mild COVID-19. Using its own MiXCR run on the 5' RACE reads, TCRdb lists one record per CDR3 protein. The profile shows roughly 110,000 distinct CDR3 sequences, over 15% of them singletons. The V gene lost 0 bases and the J gene lost 5 bases, with 16 bases spanning the gap. CDR1 MGHRA and CDR2 YSYEKL come from the germline V gene. The CDR3 covers 16 residues. The genes are TRBV4-1 and TRBJ2-5; D is possibly TRBD2 (6 bases). Material for sequencing was PBMCs or a T cell subset sorted from them (not recorded which). The clonotype comes from an adult woman who had mild COVID-19 (a few samples of this study predate the infection). Cell type and time point are not known. CDR3 region: CASSQERFRAGETQYF. DNA for the CDR3: TGCGCCAGCAGCCAAGAACGTTTCAGGGCGGGGGAGACCCAGTACTTC.